These 21 T cell receptor beta chains came from one sample sequenced in a study of radiation and T cells in renal cell carcinoma (TCRdb year 2020). To prepare the library, the immunoSEQ multiplex PCR assay was applied. Entries here come from immuneACCESS through TCRdb and include only in-frame sequences with V and J called. Some clones fail to appear in such tables; in the studies checked, an unresolved V gene covers under half of the shortfall, and the cause of the remainder is unknown. The table for this sample lists roughly 64,000 clones; around three quarters of them were counted only once. 6.5% to 7.5% of the sample rests with the top ten. The sample's time point label, in plain terms: blood 4 weeks post-SBRT, at nephrectomy. The treatment or condition label here, explained by the study, means: 15 Gy SBRT to primary tumor, nephrectomy 4 weeks later. Sequenced here: blood, sampled from a patient whose treatment included radiotherapy and nephrectomy. Source of these receptors: a man aged 55-75 years with renal cell carcinoma.

This sequence joins TRBV7-2 and TRBJ2-7; no definite D call. This CDR3 comprises 12 residues. V lost 5 bases and J lost 1, with 6 bases in between. Germline assignment: CDR1 SGHTA and CDR2 FQGNSA. The CDR3 nucleotides read TGTGCCAGCAGCGTAGGGTCCTACGAGCAGTACTTC. This translates into CASSVGSYEQYF.

The rearrangement links TRBV30 to TRBJ1-6; unclear D gene. Trimming left V 2 bases short and J 10 bases short, with 21 bases between. The CDR3 is made up of 16 amino acids. The germline CDR1 and CDR2 sequences are GTSNPN and SVGIG (reference sequence). The CDR3 reads CAWSPRNYGRESPLHF. Here the CDR3 DNA reads TGTGCCTGGAGTCCCCGGAACTACGGCCGGGAATCACCCCTCCACTTT.

The chain joins TRBV19 to TRBJ1-2; D gene ambiguous. The CDR3 totals 15 residues. Germline V CDR1 and CDR2: LNHDA, SQIVND (reference sequence). The V and J ends lost 5 bases and 0 bases respectively, with 13 bases between them. CDR3 loop: CASSPQAGANYGYTF. In DNA form, the CDR3 reads TGTGCCAGTAGTCCCCAGGCCGGGGCTAACTATGGCTACACCTTC.

The rearrangement joins TRBV7-9 to TRBJ2-5, with 7 bases that match TRBD2. The V gene's germline CDR1 is SEHNR and CDR2 FQNEAQ (reference sequence). J was trimmed by 3 bases and V by 3 bases; bases with no gene match: 1. This CDR3 is built from 13 residues. CDR3 nucleotides: TGTGCCAGCAGCTTGGGAGGGAAAGAGACCCAGTACTTC. As protein: CASSLGGKETQYF.

This CDR3 is CASRETGQAQPQHF. CDR3 DNA sequence: TGTGCCAGCAGGGAGACAGGCCAGGCCCAGCCCCAGCATTTT. The V call is TRBV27, the J call TRBJ1-5; D perhaps matches TRBD1 (6 bases). Germline values: CDR1 MNHEY, CDR2 SMNVEV (reference sequence). The CDR3 spans 14 residues. V lost 6 bases to trimming and J lost 7 bases, with 16 bases between them.

V and J are TRBV30 and TRBJ2-7, with D possibly matching TRBD2 (5 bases). This CDR3 region has 12 residues. V lost 0 bases to trimming and J lost 6 bases, with 9 bases between them. Germline V gene lookup returns CDR1 GTSNPN and CDR2 SVGIG (reference sequence). CDR3 amino acids: CAWSVHGSEQYF. CDR3 nucleotide sequence: TGTGCCTGGAGTGTACATGGGAGCGAGCAGTACTTC.

This clone has more than one count but fewer than ten. This sequence joins TRBV9 and TRBJ2-3; D unresolved. The germline V gene encodes CDR1 SGDLS and CDR2 YYNGEE. There are 14 residues in the CDR3. V shed 0 bases and J shed 5 bases, with 10 bases lying between them. DNA for the CDR3: TGTGCCAGCAGCGTAGCGCAGGTGGGAGATACGCAGTATTTT. As protein: CASSVAQVGDTQYF.

The J gene is TRBJ2-3, the V gene TRBV18; D call uncertain. The V gene's germline CDR1 is KGHSH and CDR2 LQKENI. CDR3 size: 11 residues. V lost 6 bases and J lost 6, with 7 bases in between. CDR3 in DNA: TGTGCCAGCTCCCCGATGGATACGCAGTATTTT. Protein sequence: CASSPMDTQYF.

This chain uses TRBV6-6 with TRBJ2-3, with D perhaps matching TRBD2 (7 bases). The CDR3 is 15 amino acids. Germline lookup yields CDR1 MNHNY and CDR2 SVGAGI (reference sequence). Between the trimmed V and J ends, which lost 7 bases and 3 bases, there was a span of 17 bases. The CDR3 protein is CASTSEGGWTDTQYF. CDR3 nucleotide sequence: TGTGCCAGCACATCGGAGGGGGGGTGGACAGATACGCAGTATTTT.

The sample holds a few counts of this clone. The J gene is TRBJ1-5, the V gene TRBV15; TRBD1 matches 8 bases. V lost 2 bases to trimming and J lost 6 bases; unmatched junction nucleotides: 18. This CDR3 comprises 19 residues. The germline gives CDR1 LNHNV, CDR2 YYDKDF (reference sequence). The CDR3 is CATSRRPIPGQATFQPQHF. Here the CDR3 DNA reads TGTGCCACCAGCAGACGGCCAATCCCGGGACAGGCGACATTTCAGCCCCAGCATTTT.

The chain employs TRBV29-1 and TRBJ1-1; no clear D. The CDR3 has 14 residues. CDR1 and CDR2 (germline): SQVTM, ANQGSEA. V lost 5 bases to trimming and J lost 2 bases, with 15 bases between them. For the CDR3, the DNA is TGCAGCGTTTCCCTGGCAAAGAGAAACACTGAAGCTTTCTTT. It codes for CSVSLAKRNTEAFF.

The chain carries TRBV9 and TRBJ2-5, with TRBD2 as a possible D gene (6 bases). V lost 4 bases and J 4 bases, leaving 23 bases between the germline ends. Germline CDR1 is SGDLS and CDR2 is YYNGEE. The CDR3 is 17 residues long. CDR3 DNA sequence: TGTGCCAGCAGCCCACACGGGACTTCGGAGAGGAGAGAGACCCAGTACTTC. It encodes CASSPHGTSERRETQYF.

Comments on this clone: The identical CDR3 is also encoded by other nucleotide sequences in the sample. The V gene is TRBV7-2, the J gene TRBJ2-2; no definite D call. The length of the CDR3 is 12 residues. CDR1 SGHTA and CDR2 FQGNSA come from the germline V gene. Deletions cut 3 bases from V and 1 base from J, with 0 bases between. Written as DNA, the CDR3 is TGTGCCAGCAGCTTGAACACCGGGGAGCTGTTTTTT. The encoded protein is CASSLNTGELFF. The variable domain in full, completed from reference TRBV7-2 and TRBJ2-2, reads GAGVSQSPSNKVTEKGKDVELRCDPISGHTALYWYRQSLGQGLEFLIYFQGNSAPDKSGLPSDRFSAERTGGSVSTLTIQRTQQEDSAVYLCASSLNTGELFFGEGSRLTVL.

The chain recombines TRBV5-6 with TRBJ1-3; D is possibly TRBD1 (6 bases). CDR1 and CDR2 from the germline V gene are SGHDT and YYEEEE. V was pared by 4 bases and J by 4 bases, with 18 bases between. This CDR3 contains 16 residues. The CDR3: CASSPSWTAWGNTIYF. In DNA, the CDR3 is TGTGCCAGCAGCCCATCCTGGACAGCTTGGGGAAACACCATATATTTT.

In this sample, this clone turned up once. This chain connects TRBV9 to TRBJ2-5; TRBD2 aligns across 10 bases. The CDR3 is 16 amino acids. Germline CDR1 SGDLS, CDR2 YYNGEE. The ends lost 3 bases at V and 1 base at J; junction bases unmatched: 6. CDR3 sequence reads: CASSDSLAGVQETQYF. The CDR3 nucleotides are TGTGCCAGCAGCGACAGTCTAGCGGGGGTCCAAGAGACCCAGTACTTC.

This clone appeared a few times. The rearrangement joins TRBV30 to TRBJ2-1; 14 bases agree with TRBD2. The CDR3 contains 14 residues. Trimming removed 5 bases from V and 11 bases from J; junction bases left unmatched: 8. Germline CDR1 reads GTSNPN; CDR2 reads SVGIG (reference sequence). This chain's CDR3 is CAWVGTSGSRQQFF. CDR3 nucleotide sequence: TGTGCCTGGGTCGGGACTAGCGGGAGCCGTCAGCAGTTCTTC. Looking up the rest from reference TRBV30 and TRBJ2-1 gives the full variable domain: SQTIHQWPATLVQPVGSPLSLECTVEGTSNPNLYWYRQAAGRGLQLLFYSVGIGQISSEVPQNLSASRPQDRQFILSSKKLLLSDSGFYLCAWVGTSGSRQQFFGPGTRLTVL.

J is TRBJ1-2 and V is TRBV6-5; TRBD1 aligns across 7 bases. CDR1 and CDR2 from the germline V gene are MNHEY and SVGAGI. V was pared by 2 bases and J by 6 bases, with 3 bases of the junction left unmatched. The CDR3 has 13 amino acids. This chain's CDR3 is CASSYHDRDGYTF. The DNA of the CDR3 is TGTGCCAGCAGTTACCATGACAGGGATGGCTACACCTTC.

This chain connects TRBV30 to TRBJ2-7; D is possibly TRBD1 or TRBD2 (5 bases each). This CDR3 has 14 residues. Between the trimmed V and J ends, which lost 3 bases and 2 bases, there was a span of 14 bases. Germline CDR1 GTSNPN, CDR2 SVGIG (reference sequence). The CDR3 sequence: CAWSRDVATYEQYV. CDR3 DNA: TGTGCCTGGAGCCGGGACGTAGCTACCTACGAGCAGTACGTC.

This chain joins TRBV7-2 and TRBJ2-1; D might be TRBD2 (5 bases). This CDR3 contains 15 residues. Germline V CDR1 and CDR2: SGHTA, FQGNSA. V shed 1 base and J shed 7 bases, with 14 bases lying between them. The CDR3 loop is CASSLDAGARNEQFF. The CDR3 region has the DNA TGTGCCAGCAGCTTAGATGCGGGTGCGCGGAATGAGCAGTTCTTC.

The chain couples TRBV19 to TRBJ1-2; 9 nucleotides agree with TRBD1. V dropped 0 bases and J dropped 5; count of bases not matched to a gene: 4. In germline, CDR1 is LNHDA, CDR2 SQIVND (reference sequence). The CDR3 covers 15 residues. The CDR3 region is CASSIEGTGTYGYTF. CDR3 sequence (DNA): TGTGCCAGTAGTATAGAAGGGACAGGGACTTATGGCTACACCTTC.

V and J are TRBV5-1 and TRBJ1-2, with D possibly matching TRBD1 (5 bases). The CDR3 totals 13 residues. V lost 2 bases, J lost 4 bases, and 9 bases lay in between. Germline V CDR1 and CDR2: SGHRS, YFSETQ. This CDR3 is CASSLQDSYGYTF. DNA of the CDR3: TGCGCCAGCAGCTTACAAGACAGCTATGGCTACACCTTC.